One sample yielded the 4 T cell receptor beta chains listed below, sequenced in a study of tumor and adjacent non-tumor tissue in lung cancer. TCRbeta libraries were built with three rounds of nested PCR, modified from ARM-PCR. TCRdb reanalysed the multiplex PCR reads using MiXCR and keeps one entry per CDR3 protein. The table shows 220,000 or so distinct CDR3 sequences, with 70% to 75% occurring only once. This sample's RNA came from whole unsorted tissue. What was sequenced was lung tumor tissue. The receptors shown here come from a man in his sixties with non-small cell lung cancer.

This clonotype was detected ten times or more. DNA of the CDR3: TGTGCCAGCCGAGACATCGTCCCCCAGCATTTT. Protein: CASRDIVPQHF. The chain carries TRBV6-1 and TRBJ1-5; D gene ambiguous. Germline V gene sequence: CDR1 MNHNS, CDR2 SASEGT. The length of the CDR3 is 11 residues. Trimming pared 8 bases from V and 10 bases from J, leaving 12 bases between.

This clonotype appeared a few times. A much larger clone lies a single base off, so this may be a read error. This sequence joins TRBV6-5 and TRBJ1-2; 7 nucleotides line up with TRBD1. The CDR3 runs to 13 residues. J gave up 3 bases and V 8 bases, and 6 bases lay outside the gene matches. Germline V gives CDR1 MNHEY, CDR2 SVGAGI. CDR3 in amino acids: CASGRGGDYGYTF. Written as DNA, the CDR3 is TGTGCCAGCGGTAGAGGGGGCGACTATGGCTACACCTTC.

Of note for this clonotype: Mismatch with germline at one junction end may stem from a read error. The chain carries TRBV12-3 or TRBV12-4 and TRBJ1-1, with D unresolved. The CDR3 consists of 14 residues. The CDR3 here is CANSLNIQATEAFF. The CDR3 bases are TGTGCCAACAGTTTAAACATCCAGGCCACTGAAGCTTTCTTT.

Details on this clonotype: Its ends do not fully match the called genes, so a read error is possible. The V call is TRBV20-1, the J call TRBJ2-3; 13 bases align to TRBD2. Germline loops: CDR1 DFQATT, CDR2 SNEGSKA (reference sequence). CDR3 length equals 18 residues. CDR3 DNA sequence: TGCTGTGCTGAGACTACTAGCGGGAGGGCCCTTAGCACAGATACGCAGTATTTT. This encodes CCAETTSGRALSTDTQYF.